This note documents a single TCR beta chain sequence. The source of the sample is a study of control samples from healthy donors and cancer patients. Repertoires were generated with immunoSEQ multiplex PCR, while TCRdb's copy carries only in-frame clones and drops some. The sample holds roughly 100,000 clones, approximately 90% seen once. The CDR3 sequence is 15 residues long. Germline V gene lookup returns CDR1 SGHRS and CDR2 YFSETQ. Trimming removed 4 bases from V and 5 bases from J, with 18 bases in between. The sequence derives from a man aged 55 to 69 with lung cancer. The chain couples TRBV5-1 to TRBJ2-5; possibly TRBD1 for D (8 bases). Material for sequencing was PBMCs. The CDR3 DNA sequence: TGCGCCAGCAGCGCCATACAGGGGGGAGGGGAGACCCAGTACTTC. Its protein is CASSAIQGGGETQYF. Drawing the rest from reference TRBV5-1 and TRBJ2-5, the complete variable domain is KAGVTQTPRYLIKTRGQQVTLSCSPISGHRSVSWYQQTPGQGLQFLFEYFSETQRNKGNFPGRFSGRQFSNSRSEMNVSTLELGDSALYLCASSAIQGGGETQYFGPGTRLLVL.